The 9 T cell receptor beta chains in this list originate from one sample, sequenced in a study of cytomegalovirus exposure and HLA in healthy donors. In the PCR, 60 Vbeta and 13 Jbeta primers were used. Profiling relied on immunoSEQ multiplex PCR, and the TCRdb table lists in-frame clones only, not all of them. The sample contains some 200,000 clones, about 84% of which appear only once. The sequenced sample was PBMCs. The receptors were sampled from a middle-aged man in good health and CMV-seronegative.

V and J are TRBV6-5 and TRBJ1-4, with a weak D call TRBD1 (5 bases). V lost 7 bases to trimming and J lost 7 bases, with 16 bases between them. Germline-derived CDR1 and CDR2 are MNHEY and SVGAGI. This CDR3 has 14 amino acids. CDR3 DNA sequence: TGTGCCAGCACCATAGTAAGGGGTTCTGAAAAACTGTTTTTT. Amino acids: CASTIVRGSEKLFF.

The rearrangement joins TRBV2 to TRBJ1-5; D not resolved. Germline V gives CDR1 SNHLY, CDR2 FYNNEI. The CDR3 sequence is 15 residues long. V lost 8 bases, J lost 0 bases, and 14 bases lay in between. The CDR3: CASQREEYSNQPQHF. CDR3 DNA sequence: TGTGCCAGCCAAAGAGAGGAATATAGCAATCAGCCCCAGCATTTT.

The chain links TRBV28 to TRBJ1-2; 8 positions match TRBD1. After removal of 6 bases from V and 6 bases from J, the junction contained 9 bases not matched to a gene. Germline V gene sequence: CDR1 MDHEN, CDR2 SYDVKM. The CDR3 covers 14 residues. Here the CDR3 reads CASSPGGPFHGYTF. The DNA for the CDR3 is TGTGCCAGCAGCCCAGGGGGCCCCTTCCATGGCTACACCTTC.

For the CDR3, the DNA is TGTGCCATCGGGGAGGCTAGCCGGACGCAGTATTTT. Protein product: CAIGEASRTQYF. The chain employs TRBV10-3 and TRBJ2-3; a possible D gene is TRBD2 (6 bases). CDR3 length: 12 residues. Germline V gene lookup returns CDR1 ENHRY and CDR2 SYGVKD. V lost 8 bases and J 9 bases, leaving 15 bases between the germline ends.

The chain couples TRBV30 to TRBJ1-4; TRBD1 aligns across 10 bases. The CDR3 covers 15 residues. Unmatched junction bases numbered 7, after V lost 2 bases and J lost 7 bases. Germline CDR1 reads GTSNPN; CDR2 reads SVGIG (reference sequence). The CDR3: CAWSPRTGGIEKLFF. CDR3 nucleotide sequence: TGTGCCTGGAGTCCTCGGACAGGGGGGATTGAAAAACTGTTTTTT.

This chain joins TRBV5-6 and TRBJ2-1; 11 nucleotides match TRBD2. There are 15 residues in the CDR3. With 4 bases clipped from V and 2 bases from J, the junction kept 2 bases outside the gene matches. Germline CDR1 and CDR2: SGHDT and YYEEEE. The CDR3 DNA reads TGTGCCAGCAGCCAGGGACTAGCGGCCTACAATGAGCAGTTCTTC. It codes for CASSQGLAAYNEQFF.

CDR3 amino acids: CASSPEGDTQYF. CDR3 sequence (DNA): TGCGCCAGCAGCCCGGAGGGTGATACGCAGTATTTT. The chain combines TRBV5-1 with TRBJ2-3; tentative D call: TRBD2 (6 bases). From germline, CDR1 is SGHRS and CDR2 YFSETQ. The CDR3 is 12 amino acids. Trimming took 4 bases from V and 6 from J, leaving 9 bases between them. The variable domain in full, completed from reference TRBV5-1 and TRBJ2-3, reads KAGVTQTPRYLIKTRGQQVTLSCSPISGHRSVSWYQQTPGQGLQFLFEYFSETQRNKGNFPGRFSGRQFSNSRSEMNVSTLELGDSALYLCASSPEGDTQYFGPGTRLTVL.

The chain recombines TRBV7-9 with TRBJ1-6, with D perhaps TRBD1 (6 bases). This CDR3 is 16 amino acids long. V was cut by 8 bases and J by 2 bases, with 16 bases left in between. Germline loops: CDR1 SEHNR, CDR2 FQNEAQ (reference sequence). CDR3 coding DNA: TGTGCCAGCGCCCTTGGGGGCGCAGCCTATAATTCACCCCTCCACTTT. Residues: CASALGGAAYNSPLHF. The variable domain in full, completed from reference TRBV7-9 and TRBJ1-6, reads DTGVSQNPRHKITKRGQNVTFRCDPISEHNRLYWYRQTLGQGPEFLTYFQNEAQLEKSRLLSDRFSAERPKGSFSTLEIQRTEQGDSAMYLCASALGGAAYNSPLHFGNGTRLTVT.

The chain links TRBV18 to TRBJ1-2; tentative D call: TRBD1 (5 bases). Germline V CDR1 and CDR2: KGHSH, LQKENI. Deletions cut 6 bases from V and 2 bases from J, with 16 bases between. The CDR3 has 15 residues. The CDR3 loop is CASSQAGVGNYGYTF. DNA for the CDR3: TGTGCCAGCTCCCAGGCGGGGGTGGGCAACTATGGCTACACCTTC. Variable domain in full (rest from reference TRBV18 and TRBJ1-2): NAGVMQNPRHLVRRRGQEARLRCSPMKGHSHVYWYRQLPEEGLKFMVYLQKENIIDESGMPKERFSAEFPKEGPSILRIQQVVRGDSAAYFCASSQAGVGNYGYTFGSGTRLTVV.